Sequencing of this TCR beta chain was carried out in a study of T cell responses to AZD1222 COVID-19 vaccine. Points from the study as a whole: Spike-specific TCR depth and breadth grew after two AZD1222 doses. Donors were mostly white British, more females; clonal diversity possibly underestimated.

As for this clone: Its antigen is currently unknown.

This table comes from immunoSEQ multiplex PCR, and its TCRdb copy is limited to in-frame clones, with some not included. The profile covers around 170,000 clones, with roughly 93% appearing a single time and approximately 0.97% taken by the ten largest. Germline CDR1 reads SGHRS; CDR2 reads YFSETQ. V lost 5 bases, J lost 5 bases, and 5 bases stayed unmatched. CDR3 length: 14 residues. This clonotype originated in an adult in good health. The V and J genes are TRBV5-1 and TRBJ2-3; 10 bases map to TRBD1. This material consisted of peripheral blood, taken on day 0 of AZD1222 vaccination. CDR3 in amino acids: CASREGTGEDTQYF. The DNA for the CDR3 is TGCGCCAGCAGGGAAGGGACAGGGGAAGATACGCAGTATTTT.